Listed below are T cell receptor beta chains from one sample, sequenced in a study of blood T cell repertoires in COVID-19. Some clones are missing from TCRdb's copy, which holds only in-frame ones; the method was immunoSEQ multiplex PCR. Seen here are around 170,000 clones, roughly 90% observed once, and the top ten hold roughly 25%. The sequencing sample was made of peripheral blood. The receptor source for this set is a man in his sixties with acute or convalescent COVID-19. Both conserved end residues are part of each CDR3. D genes are given only for firm matches. Only part of the rows carry a size: once, few, many, or a class if the clone is expanded.

J gene: TRBJ2-7
V gene: TRBV25-1
D gene: NA
clone size: NA
CDR3 protein: CASSGQGSYEQYF
CDR3 DNA: TGTGCCAGCAGCGGGCAGGGATCCTACGAGCAGTACTTC

J gene: TRBJ2-3
V gene: TRBV29-1
D gene: TRBD2
clone size: once
CDR3 protein: CSVEGGSTPDTQYF
CDR3 DNA: TGCAGCGTTGAAGGCGGGAGTACACCAGATACGCAGTATTTT

J gene: TRBJ1-1
V gene: TRBV6-5
D gene: TRBD1
clone size: NA
CDR3 protein: CASRLLGQGNTEAFF
CDR3 DNA: TGTGCCAGCAGGCTGTTGGGACAGGGGAACACTGAAGCTTTCTTT

J gene: TRBJ1-2
V gene: TRBV28
D gene: TRBD1
clone size: few
CDR3 protein: CASSQPGTVRDGYTF
CDR3 DNA: TGTGCCAGCAGTCAACCCGGGACAGTAAGAGATGGCTACACCTTC

J gene: TRBJ1-2
V gene: TRBV6-5
D gene: TRBD1
clone size: NA
CDR3 protein: CASSPTGVGYTF
CDR3 DNA: TGTGCCAGCAGTCCGACAGGGGTCGGCTACACCTTC

J gene: TRBJ2-7
V gene: TRBV5-4
D gene: TRBD1
clone size: NA
CDR3 protein: CASSPQAGGRHEQYF
CDR3 DNA: TGTGCCAGCAGCCCGCAGGCAGGGGGAAGGCACGAGCAGTACTTC

J gene: TRBJ2-7
V gene: TRBV6-5
D gene: TRBD1
clone size: NA
CDR3 protein: CASSRDRVDEQYF
CDR3 DNA: TGTGCCAGCAGTAGGGACAGGGTCGACGAGCAGTACTTC

J gene: TRBJ1-2
V gene: TRBV27
D gene: NA
clone size: NA
CDR3 protein: CASSLAGRGYTF
CDR3 DNA: TGTGCCAGCAGTTTAGCAGGGAGGGGCTACACCTTC

J gene: TRBJ2-1
V gene: TRBV7-9
D gene: TRBD2
clone size: NA
CDR3 protein: CASSFPLAGNSYNEQFF
CDR3 DNA: TGTGCCAGCAGCTTTCCACTAGCGGGAAACTCCTACAATGAGCAGTTCTTC

J gene: TRBJ2-2
V gene: TRBV20-1
D gene: NA
clone size: NA
CDR3 protein: CSAPGDRREFF
CDR3 DNA: TGCAGTGCTCCGGGGGACCGGAGAGAGTTTTTT

J gene: TRBJ1-5
V gene: TRBV7-9
D gene: NA
clone size: NA
CDR3 protein: CASSFGNQPQHF
CDR3 DNA: TGTGCCAGCAGCTTCGGCAATCAGCCCCAGCATTTT

J gene: TRBJ1-1
V gene: TRBV27
D gene: NA
clone size: NA
CDR3 protein: CASHGGLGEAFF
CDR3 DNA: TGTGCCAGCCACGGAGGATTGGGTGAAGCTTTCTTT

J gene: TRBJ1-5
V gene: TRBV27
D gene: NA
clone size: NA
CDR3 protein: CASGNGDQPQHF
CDR3 DNA: TGTGCCAGCGGTAACGGGGATCAGCCCCAGCATTTT

J gene: TRBJ1-6
V gene: TRBV6-5
D gene: NA
clone size: NA
CDR3 protein: CASSRLGASPLHF
CDR3 DNA: TGTGCCAGCAGTCGGTTGGGGGCCTCACCCCTCCACTTT